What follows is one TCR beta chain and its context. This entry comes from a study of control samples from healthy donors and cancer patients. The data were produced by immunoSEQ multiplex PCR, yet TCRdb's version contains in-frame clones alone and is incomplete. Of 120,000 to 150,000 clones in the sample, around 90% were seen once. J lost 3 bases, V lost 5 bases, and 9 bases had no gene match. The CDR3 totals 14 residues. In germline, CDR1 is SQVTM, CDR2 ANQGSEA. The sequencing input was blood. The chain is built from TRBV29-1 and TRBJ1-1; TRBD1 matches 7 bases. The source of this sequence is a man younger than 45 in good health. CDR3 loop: CSVQTGAWDTEAFF. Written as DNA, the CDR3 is TGCAGCGTTCAAACAGGGGCGTGGGACACTGAAGCTTTCTTT.